A selection of T cell receptor beta chains follows, all from one sample in a study of vaccination effects on CD4 cells after COVID-19. TCRdb keeps only in-frame clones here, not all; method: immunoSEQ multiplex PCR. The sample has fewer than 90,000 clones; under 85% are singletons. These receptors have no known antigen. The sequenced sample was CD4+ T cells from PBMCs cultured with HCoV-OC43 spike peptides, obtained after COVID-19 vaccination. The receptors were sampled from a human donor who received a COVID-19 vaccine. Both conserved end residues are part of each CDR3. Each record gives: D gene, V gene, clone size, CDR3 length, J gene, CDR3 DNA, CDR3 protein. D genes are given only for firm matches. Size is stated for part of the rows, as once, few or many counts, or as a class when the clone is expanded.

D gene: -
V gene: TRBV5-8
clone size: -
CDR3 length: 16
J gene: TRBJ2-5
CDR3 DNA: TGTGCCAGCAGCCCTGGTACGGGACACACCCAAGAGACCCAGTACTTC
CDR3 protein: CASSPGTGHTQETQYF

D gene: TRBD2
V gene: TRBV11-1
clone size: once
CDR3 length: 15
J gene: TRBJ2-5
CDR3 DNA: TGTGCCAGCAGCTACCGGGCGGGGACTACAAAGACCCAGTACTTC
CDR3 protein: CASSYRAGTTKTQYF

D gene: -
V gene: TRBV27
clone size: -
CDR3 length: 16
J gene: TRBJ2-3
CDR3 DNA: TGTGCCAGCAGTTTATGGCCCAGACGTGTGGGAGATACGCAGTATTTT
CDR3 protein: CASSLWPRRVGDTQYF

D gene: -
V gene: TRBV6-6
clone size: -
CDR3 length: 15
J gene: TRBJ1-1
CDR3 DNA: TGTGCCAGCAGTTACTCCCCGAAAGTGAACACTGAAGCTTTCTTT
CDR3 protein: CASSYSPKVNTEAFF

D gene: -
V gene: TRBV28
clone size: few
CDR3 length: 14
J gene: TRBJ1-4
CDR3 DNA: TGTGCCAGCAGCCCCCTTTTTAGGCAGGAAAAACTGTTTTTT
CDR3 protein: CASSPLFRQEKLFF

D gene: TRBD2
V gene: TRBV6-2/TRBV6-3
clone size: once
CDR3 length: 15
J gene: TRBJ2-3
CDR3 DNA: TGTGCCAGCAGTTACCCCGGGGGGGCAACGGATACGCAGTATTTT
CDR3 protein: CASSYPGGATDTQYF

D gene: -
V gene: TRBV27
clone size: -
CDR3 length: 15
J gene: TRBJ2-5
CDR3 DNA: TGTGCCAGCAGTTTGGCCGGGGTTAGGGATGAGACCCAGTACTTC
CDR3 protein: CASSLAGVRDETQYF

D gene: TRBD1
V gene: TRBV27
clone size: -
CDR3 length: 15
J gene: TRBJ2-5
CDR3 DNA: TGTGCCAGCAGTTTATTGGCAGGGGGCCAAGAGACCCAGTACTTC
CDR3 protein: CASSLLAGGQETQYF

D gene: TRBD1
V gene: TRBV2
clone size: -
CDR3 length: 15
J gene: TRBJ1-1
CDR3 DNA: TGTGCCAGCACCGGACAGGGGTACATGAACACTGAAGCTTTCTTT
CDR3 protein: CASTGQGYMNTEAFF

D gene: -
V gene: TRBV4-1
clone size: -
CDR3 length: 14
J gene: TRBJ1-2
CDR3 DNA: TGCGCCAGCAGCCAAGTCCTTCTCTCGGGAGGCTACACCTTC
CDR3 protein: CASSQVLLSGGYTF

D gene: TRBD1
V gene: TRBV10-1
clone size: -
CDR3 length: 14
J gene: TRBJ2-5
CDR3 DNA: TGCGCCACGAACAGGGGGCCGGGGGAGGAGACCCAGTACTTC
CDR3 protein: CATNRGPGEETQYF

D gene: TRBD1
V gene: TRBV18
clone size: -
CDR3 length: 16
J gene: TRBJ1-2
CDR3 DNA: TGTGCCAGCTCACCACGGACGACAGGGGTCGACTATGGCTACACCTTC
CDR3 protein: CASSPRTTGVDYGYTF

D gene: -
V gene: TRBV7-2
clone size: -
CDR3 length: 15
J gene: TRBJ2-5
CDR3 DNA: TGTGCCAGCAGCTTCATTAAGCGACCCTCGGAGACCCAGTACTTC
CDR3 protein: CASSFIKRPSETQYF

D gene: TRBD2
V gene: TRBV7-3
clone size: -
CDR3 length: 15
J gene: TRBJ2-1
CDR3 DNA: TGTGCCAGCAGCTTAGGAGCGGGGGGGTACGATGAGCAGTTCTTC
CDR3 protein: CASSLGAGGYDEQFF

D gene: -
V gene: TRBV4-3
clone size: -
CDR3 length: 13
J gene: TRBJ2-1
CDR3 DNA: TGCGCCAGCAGTCCTCAGGGTTTTGGTGAGCAGTTCTTC
CDR3 protein: CASSPQGFGEQFF

D gene: -
V gene: TRBV7-9
clone size: -
CDR3 length: 14
J gene: TRBJ2-1
CDR3 DNA: TGTGCCAGCAGCCCCTTCGGACAGAACAATGAGCAGTTCTTC
CDR3 protein: CASSPFGQNNEQFF

D gene: TRBD2
V gene: TRBV9
clone size: -
CDR3 length: 16
J gene: TRBJ2-3
CDR3 DNA: TGTGCCAGCAGCGTAAACTGGCGGGGGGGCCGGGATACGCAGTATTTT
CDR3 protein: CASSVNWRGGRDTQYF

D gene: TRBD1
V gene: TRBV18
clone size: -
CDR3 length: 17
J gene: TRBJ1-2
CDR3 DNA: TGTGCCAGCTCACCACCCGGGACAGGGGGCGCCTCCAGAGGCTACACCTTC
CDR3 protein: CASSPPGTGGASRGYTF

D gene: TRBD1
V gene: TRBV5-1
clone size: -
CDR3 length: 18
J gene: TRBJ2-6
CDR3 DNA: TGCGCCAGCAGCGGCGGGACAGGAACACGCTCTGGGGCCAACGTCCTGACTTTC
CDR3 protein: CASSGGTGTRSGANVLTF

D gene: TRBD1
V gene: TRBV4-3
clone size: once
CDR3 length: 16
J gene: TRBJ1-4
CDR3 DNA: TGCGCCAGCAGCCAAGGGGGACAGGGGGCAGGGGAAAAACTGTTTTTT
CDR3 protein: CASSQGGQGAGEKLFF

D gene: -
V gene: TRBV21-1
clone size: -
CDR3 length: 17
J gene: TRBJ1-6
CDR3 DNA: TGTGCCAGCAGCAAAGGGACAGGGTTGCCTGATAATTCACCCCTCCACTTT
CDR3 protein: CASSKGTGLPDNSPLHF

D gene: -
V gene: TRBV12-3/TRBV12-4
clone size: -
CDR3 length: 13
J gene: TRBJ1-1
CDR3 DNA: TGTGCCAGCAGTTTCCAATACTTCACTGAAGCTTTCTTT
CDR3 protein: CASSFQYFTEAFF

D gene: -
V gene: TRBV18
clone size: -
CDR3 length: 12
J gene: TRBJ2-2
CDR3 DNA: TGTGCCAGCTCAATGAACACCGGGGAGCTGTTTTTT
CDR3 protein: CASSMNTGELFF

D gene: -
V gene: TRBV24-1
clone size: -
CDR3 length: 13
J gene: TRBJ2-3
CDR3 DNA: TGTGCCACCAGTGTTAGGTCCACAGATACGCAGTATTTT
CDR3 protein: CATSVRSTDTQYF

D gene: -
V gene: TRBV28
clone size: -
CDR3 length: 13
J gene: TRBJ2-3
CDR3 DNA: TGTGCCAGCAGTTTAACCAGCACAGATACGCAGTATTTT
CDR3 protein: CASSLTSTDTQYF

D gene: -
V gene: TRBV5-1
clone size: -
CDR3 length: 16
J gene: TRBJ1-1
CDR3 DNA: TGCGCCAGCAGCGCGCTTTTAGGTGGGGGGGAAACTGAAGCTTTCTTT
CDR3 protein: CASSALLGGGETEAFF

D gene: TRBD1
V gene: TRBV29-1
clone size: few
CDR3 length: 13
J gene: TRBJ1-6
CDR3 DNA: TGCAGCGCAATGACAGGGTCGGGATCACCCCTCCACTTT
CDR3 protein: CSAMTGSGSPLHF